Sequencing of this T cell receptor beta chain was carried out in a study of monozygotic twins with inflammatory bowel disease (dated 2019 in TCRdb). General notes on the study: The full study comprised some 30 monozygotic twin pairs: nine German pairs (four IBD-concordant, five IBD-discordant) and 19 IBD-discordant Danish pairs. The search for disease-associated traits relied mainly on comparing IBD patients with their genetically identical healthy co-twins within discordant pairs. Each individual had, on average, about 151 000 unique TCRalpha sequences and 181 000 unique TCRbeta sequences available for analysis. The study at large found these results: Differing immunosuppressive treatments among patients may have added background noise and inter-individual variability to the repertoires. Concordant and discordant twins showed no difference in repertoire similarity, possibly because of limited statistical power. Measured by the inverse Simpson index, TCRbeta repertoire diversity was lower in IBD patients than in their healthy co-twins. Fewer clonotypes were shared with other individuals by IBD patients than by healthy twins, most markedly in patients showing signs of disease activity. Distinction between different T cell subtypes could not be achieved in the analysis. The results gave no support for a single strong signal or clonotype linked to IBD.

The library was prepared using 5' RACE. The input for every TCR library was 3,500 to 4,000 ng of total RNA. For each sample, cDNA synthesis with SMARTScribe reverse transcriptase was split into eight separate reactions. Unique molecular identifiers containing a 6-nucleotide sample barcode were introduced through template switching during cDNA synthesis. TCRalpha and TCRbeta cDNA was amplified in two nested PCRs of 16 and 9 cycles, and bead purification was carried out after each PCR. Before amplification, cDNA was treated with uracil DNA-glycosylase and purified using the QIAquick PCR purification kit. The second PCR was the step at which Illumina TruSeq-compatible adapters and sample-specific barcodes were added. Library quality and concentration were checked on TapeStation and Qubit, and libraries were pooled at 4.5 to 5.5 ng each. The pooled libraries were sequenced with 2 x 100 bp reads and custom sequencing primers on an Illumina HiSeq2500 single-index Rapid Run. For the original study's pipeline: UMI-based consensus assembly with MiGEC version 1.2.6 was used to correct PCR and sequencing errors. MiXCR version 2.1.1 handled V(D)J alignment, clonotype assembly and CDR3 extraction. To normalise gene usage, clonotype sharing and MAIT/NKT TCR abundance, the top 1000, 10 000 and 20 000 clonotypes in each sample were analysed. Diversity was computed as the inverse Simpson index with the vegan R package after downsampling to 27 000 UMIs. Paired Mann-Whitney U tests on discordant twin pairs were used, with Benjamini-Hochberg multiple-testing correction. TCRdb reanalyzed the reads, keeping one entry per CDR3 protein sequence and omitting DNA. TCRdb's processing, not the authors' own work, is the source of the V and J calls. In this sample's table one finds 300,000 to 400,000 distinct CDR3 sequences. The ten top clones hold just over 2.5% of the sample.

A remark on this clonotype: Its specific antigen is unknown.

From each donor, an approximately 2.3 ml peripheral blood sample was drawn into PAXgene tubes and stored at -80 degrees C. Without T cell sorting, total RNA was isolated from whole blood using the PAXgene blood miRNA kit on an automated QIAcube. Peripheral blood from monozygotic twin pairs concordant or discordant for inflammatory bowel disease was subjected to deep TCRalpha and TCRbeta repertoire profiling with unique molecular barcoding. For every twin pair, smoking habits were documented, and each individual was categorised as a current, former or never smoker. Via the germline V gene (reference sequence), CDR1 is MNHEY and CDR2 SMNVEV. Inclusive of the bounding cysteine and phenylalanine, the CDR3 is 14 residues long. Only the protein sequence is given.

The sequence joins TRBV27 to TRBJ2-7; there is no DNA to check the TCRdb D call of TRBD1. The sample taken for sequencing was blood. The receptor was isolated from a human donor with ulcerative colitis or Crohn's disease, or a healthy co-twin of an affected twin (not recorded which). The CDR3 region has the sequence CASRLQGGSYEQYF.